This TCR beta chain derives from a study of regulatory T cells in long-lasting Graves disease. Looking at the study overall: Graves' patients, newly diagnosed, had taken antithyroid drugs under 3 months.

Library construction for TCR beta used iRepertoire HTBI primers and Arm-PCR of CDR3 regions. TCRdb recomputed calls from the multiplex PCR reads with MiXCR, one row per CDR3 protein. This sample carries about 560,000 distinct CDR3 sequences, about 16% of them seen once, and the ten largest clones take around 13%. Time point indicated: newly diagnosed GD, antithyroid drugs for less than 3 months. RNA extracted from PBMCs served as the sequencing template. Those enrolled as patients came out of an endocrinology department in Xi'an, China. Comments on this clonotype: What it binds is unknown. A far bigger clonotype differs at one base, so this is likely a read error. Because it lacks the conserved phenylalanine or tryptophan at the end, this CDR3 is likely a read error.

The CDR3 totals 18 residues. Germline values: CDR1 SEHNR, CDR2 FQNEAQ (reference sequence). With V trimmed by 5 bases and J by 6 bases, 14 bases remained unmatched. Overall study findings and caveats: Persistent disease preferred TRBV28, TRBJ1-2 and TRBJ2-5; new disease, TRBV20-1 and TRBJ2-1.

Separately, the same data were catalogued under a study of T cells in Graves' hyperthyroidism and ophthalmopathy.

V is TRBV7-9 and J is TRBJ2-5, with 14 bases that match TRBD2. The source of this sequence is a man younger than 35 with Graves disease. The sample here was peripheral blood mononuclear cells (PBMCs), taken at new diagnosis, from a patient treated with antithyroid drugs. CDR3 coding DNA: TGTGCCAGCAGCGTCGGGACTAGCGGGAGAAGATTGGGAAAGACCCAGTACCTC. This sequence encodes CASSVGTSGRRLGKTQYL.